This entry concerns a single T cell receptor beta chain. Its matching antigen is unknown. TCR alpha and TCR beta cDNA libraries carrying sample barcodes and UMIs were produced by 5'RACE using constant-segment primers. TCRdb ran MiXCR on the 5' RACE reads and lists one entry per CDR3 protein. The sample lists 360,000 or so distinct CDR3 sequences; 25% to 30% were seen once. These data come from a study of T-cell memory formation after mild COVID-19. As for the study in general: TCR clusters were mostly confined to one donor each.

General study findings and limits: CD4+ clones that contracted lay mainly in CM and EM; CD8+ ones lay in EMRA. Later expanders leaned CD4+, whereas day 15 to 85 contracting clones were balanced CD4/CD8.

The CDR3 consists of 15 residues. Trimming left V 8 bases short and J 0 bases short, with 13 bases between. This sequence was found in an adult woman who had mild COVID-19 (a few samples of this study predate the infection). Cell type and time point are not known. This rearrangement joins TRBV12-3 or TRBV12-4 to TRBJ2-2; maybe TRBD2 (5 bases). Sequences were obtained from PBMCs or a T cell subset sorted from them (not recorded which). The CDR3 DNA follows: TGTGCCAGCGTTACTGCGGGTACGAACACCGGGGAGCTGTTTTTT. This gives the protein CASVTAGTNTGELFF.